This entry describes one T cell receptor beta chain. The sample belongs to a study of a mutant IDH1 vaccine in newly diagnosed glioma. Study background: Patients under treatment included about 60% males and about 38% females and had a mean age of approximately 44 years. Standard pretreatment was either radiotherapy, temozolomide, or, for most, radiochemotherapy with temozolomide.

V lost 4 bases, J lost 2 bases, and 12 bases lay in between. This CDR3 contains 15 residues. The V gene's germline CDR1 is MNHNS and CDR2 SASEGT. TCRdb's table, derived via immunoSEQ multiplex PCR, lists solely in-frame clones and lacks some. The table shows about 36,000 clones, with 92% occurring only once. Specified time point: baseline, week 1 (first vaccination visit). Treatment: pre-vaccination baseline after standard-of-care therapy. This specimen was PBMCs, taken from a glioma patient treated with radiotherapy, temozolomide or both. The chain combines TRBV6-1 with TRBJ1-5; D might be TRBD1 (6 bases). This clonotype originated in a man between 18 and 35 years old with glioma. The DNA of the CDR3 is TGTGCCAGCAGTGGTACAGGGTCGGGCAATCAGCCCCAGCATTTT. Translating gives CASSGTGSGNQPQHF.